The 28 T cell receptor beta chains given below trace back to one sample, sequenced in a study of blood T cell repertoires in COVID-19. Clones were sequenced by immunoSEQ multiplex PCR, and TCRdb holds only the in-frame ones, with some missing. The table has a few hundred thousand clones, approximately 89% seen once; the top ten hold around 7.8%. Sequencing was carried out using peripheral blood. The receptors shown here come from a woman between 50 and 59 years old who had recovered from COVID-19.

The J gene is TRBJ2-5, the V gene TRBV10-3, with D tentatively TRBD2 (6 bases). The CDR3 runs 13 residues. Per germline, CDR1 ENHRY and CDR2 SYGVKD. V was trimmed by 4 bases and J by 5 bases, leaving 11 bases between them. The CDR3 region has the DNA TGTGCCATCAGTGCCCGACTAGACGAGACCCAGTACTTC. As protein: CAISARLDETQYF.

The rearrangement links TRBV5-6 to TRBJ2-2; D is unresolved. Trimming stripped 4 bases from V and 8 bases from J, with 9 bases between. Germline V lookup: CDR1 SGHDT, CDR2 YYEEEE. CDR3 length: 12 amino acids. CDR3 amino acids: CASSIAVGELFF. The DNA for the CDR3 is TGTGCCAGCAGCATAGCAGTGGGGGAGCTGTTTTTT. Full variable domain (missing parts from reference TRBV5-6 and TRBJ2-2): DAGVTQSPTHLIKTRGQQVTLRCSPKSGHDTVSWYQQALGQGPQFIFQYYEEEERQRGNFPDRFSGHQFPNYSSELNVNALLLGDSALYLCASSIAVGELFFGEGSRLTVL.

The CDR3 here is CASSRAEGYGYTF. The CDR3, as DNA: TGTGCCAGCAGTCGGGCCGAGGGCTATGGCTACACCTTC. V is TRBV3-1 (or the pseudogene TRBV3-2) and J is TRBJ1-2, with D unresolved. V was clipped by 6 bases and J by 4 bases, with 12 bases between them. The CDR3 length is 13 residues. Germline CDR1 is LGHDT and CDR2 is YNNKEL (reference sequence).

The gene calls are TRBV7-2 and TRBJ1-4; D is unresolved. Germline CDR1 and CDR2: SGHTA and FQGNSA. The CDR3 is 15 amino acids. Trimming left V 3 bases short and J 8 bases short, with 16 bases between. The CDR3 region has the DNA TGTGCCAGCAGCTTCCGGGCCCCCGGGGAGGAAAAACTGTTTTTT. It specifies CASSFRAPGEEKLFF.

The rearrangement links TRBV6-6 to TRBJ2-7; 9 bases are a match to TRBD1. This CDR3 contains 16 residues. Germline V gives CDR1 MNHNY, CDR2 SVGAGI (reference sequence). V shed 0 bases and J 3 bases; nucleotides not matched to a gene: 6. The CDR3 here is CASSYSSSGQGYEQYF. The CDR3, as DNA: TGTGCCAGCAGTTACTCGAGTTCGGGACAGGGCTACGAGCAGTACTTC.

This clone was seen a single time. This chain connects TRBV28 to TRBJ2-7, with TRBD1 identical over 7 bases. The ends lost 3 bases at V and 0 bases at J; junction bases unmatched: 5. This CDR3 is 15 amino acids long. Per germline, CDR1 MDHEN and CDR2 SYDVKM. CDR3 sequence reads: CASSFGQDFSYEQYF. The CDR3, as DNA: TGTGCCAGCAGTTTTGGACAGGACTTCTCCTACGAGCAGTACTTC.

V is TRBV11-2 and J is TRBJ1-2, with 8 bases aligning to TRBD1. V lost 3 bases and J lost 2; bases outside the gene matches: 2. The V gene's germline CDR1 is SGHAT and CDR2 FQNNGV. The CDR3 runs 14 residues. CDR3 amino acids: CASSLGQANYGYTF. The DNA for the CDR3 is TGTGCCAGCAGCTTGGGACAGGCCAACTATGGCTACACCTTC.

The genes are TRBV10-3 and TRBJ1-2; the match to TRBD1 covers 9 bases. V lost 5 bases to trimming and J lost 4 bases; unmatched junction nucleotides: 5. Germline V gives CDR1 ENHRY, CDR2 SYGVKD. There are 14 residues in the CDR3. DNA of the CDR3: TGTGCCATCAGTCCGGGGGGACAGGGCTATGGCTACACCTTC. Protein: CAISPGGQGYGYTF.

The chain links TRBV5-4 to TRBJ2-7; 7 nucleotides align to TRBD1. The CDR3 loop spans 14 amino acids. Per germline, CDR1 SGHNT and CDR2 YYREEE (reference sequence). The trim removed 2 bases at V and 2 bases at J, leaving 4 bases unmatched. CDR3 sequence reads: CASSLVDRPYEQYF. CDR3 nucleotides: TGTGCCAGCAGCTTAGTGGACAGGCCCTACGAGCAGTACTTC.

This clone was found a few times. This rearrangement joins TRBV2 to TRBJ2-2; D is perhaps TRBD1 (6 bases). Trimming pared 5 bases from V and 1 base from J, leaving 11 bases between. CDR1 and CDR2 (germline): SNHLY, FYNNEI. The CDR3 contains 15 residues. CDR3 protein: CASSSQGLNTGELFF. The CDR3 DNA follows: TGTGCCAGCAGTTCACAGGGCCTGAACACCGGGGAGCTGTTTTTT.

The gene calls are TRBV11-3 and TRBJ1-1, with 10 bases aligning to TRBD1. V lost 2 bases to trimming and J lost 3 bases; unmatched junction nucleotides: 6. This CDR3 is 16 amino acids long. CDR1 and CDR2 from the germline V gene are SGHNT and YENEEA. The CDR3 region has the DNA TGTGCCAGCAGCTTAAGGGACAGGGGTCGGGACACTGAAGCTTTCTTT. Its translation: CASSLRDRGRDTEAFF.

This rearrangement joins TRBV18 to TRBJ2-5, with a possible D match to TRBD1 (5 bases). This CDR3 has 16 residues. The V end lost 1 base, the J end lost 2 bases, and 14 bases lay between the germline ends. CDR1 is KGHSH and CDR2 is LQKENI in the germline V gene. CDR3 protein: CASSPQAGPLQETQYF. The CDR3 DNA reads TGTGCCAGCTCACCACAGGCAGGGCCTCTTCAAGAGACCCAGTACTTC.

This sequence joins TRBV19 and TRBJ1-3, with D possibly being TRBD1 (6 bases). Per the germline V gene, CDR1 is LNHDA and CDR2 is SQIVND (reference sequence). This CDR3 is built from 15 residues. Trimming took 6 bases from V and 0 from J, leaving 12 bases between them. This CDR3 reads CASSRDRTSGNTIYF. The DNA of the CDR3 is TGTGCCAGTAGCAGAGACAGGACCTCTGGAAACACCATATATTTT.

This chain connects TRBV29-1 to TRBJ1-2; TRBD1 aligns across 7 bases. Germline CDR1 and CDR2: SQVTM and ANQGSEA. Trimming at V came to 4 bases and at J to 4 bases, leaving 6 bases not matched to a gene. The CDR3 sequence is 13 residues long. CDR3 sequence (DNA): TGCAGCGTTGCGGGAGACAGGGTCTATGGCTACACCTTC. Translating it yields CSVAGDRVYGYTF.

The chain links TRBV6-5 to TRBJ2-3; 8 nucleotides align to TRBD1. This CDR3 region has 15 residues. Germline CDR1 MNHEY, CDR2 SVGAGI. V lost 5 bases and J lost 0; bases outside the gene matches: 4. Here the CDR3 reads CASSTGQASTDTQYF. Written as DNA, the CDR3 is TGTGCCAGCAGTACGGGACAGGCGAGCACAGATACGCAGTATTTT.

V usage is TRBV7-2 and J usage is TRBJ2-5; 8 nucleotides match TRBD2. The germline V gene has CDR1 SGHTA and CDR2 FQGNSA. The CDR3 has 14 amino acids. V gave up 5 bases and J gave up 9 bases; unmatched junction bases: 11. CDR3 DNA: TGTGCCAGCAGCCTAACACCTAGCGGGTGGGCCCAGTACTTC. Translation gives CASSLTPSGWAQYF.

The chain recombines TRBV2 with TRBJ2-3; the match to TRBD2 covers 11 bases. This CDR3 comprises 21 residues. With 5 bases clipped from V and 0 bases from J, the junction kept 19 bases outside the gene matches. Germline-derived CDR1 and CDR2 are SNHLY and FYNNEI. The CDR3 DNA is TGTGCCAGCAGTTCCACAGGGTCACGACTAGCGGGGATTCTTAGCACAGATACGCAGTATTTT. This codes for CASSSTGSRLAGILSTDTQYF.

DNA for the CDR3: TGTGCCAGCAGTTCCCCCCAGGGAACGGATACGCAGTATTTT. It encodes CASSSPQGTDTQYF. The V gene is TRBV27, the J gene TRBJ2-3; tentative D call: TRBD1 (5 bases). V was cut by 4 bases and J by 6 bases, with 14 bases left in between. Germline V gene data show CDR1 as MNHEY and CDR2 as SMNVEV (reference sequence). The CDR3 has 14 amino acids.

The table lists this clone with a count of one. V gene TRBV19 combines with J gene TRBJ2-1; D is possibly TRBD1 (5 bases). The CDR3 covers 13 residues. Germline V gene lookup returns CDR1 LNHDA and CDR2 SQIVND (reference sequence). V gave up 6 bases and J gave up 6 bases, with 12 bases separating them. The CDR3: CASRTPGFNEQFF. For the CDR3, the DNA is TGTGCCAGTAGGACCCCAGGGTTCAATGAGCAGTTCTTC. The full variable domain, with the rest looked up from reference TRBV19 and TRBJ2-1, is DGGITQSPKYLFRKEGQNVTLSCEQNLNHDAMYWYRQDPGQGLRLIYYSQIVNDFQKGDIAEGYSVSREKKESFPLTVTSAQKNPTAFYLCASRTPGFNEQFFGPGTRLTVL.

V is TRBV21-1 and J is TRBJ1-5; the DNA was not compared with TRBD1, the D call given in the table. TRBV21-1 is assigned pseudogene status. The CDR3 runs to 16 residues. Written as DNA, the CDR3 is TGTGCCAGCAGCAATCAGGCAGGGGGGTTCGGTCAGCCCCAGCATTTT. Residues: CASSNQAGGFGQPQHF.

V usage is TRBV13 and J usage is TRBJ1-2; 7 bases are a match to TRBD1. The junction had 1 base not matched to a gene; V was cut back by 5 bases and J by 1 base. Germline V lookup: CDR1 PRHDT, CDR2 FYEKMQ (reference sequence). This CDR3 comprises 13 residues. The CDR3 region has the DNA TGTGCCAGCAGCCAGGGGGGTAACTATGGCTACACCTTC. This translates into CASSQGGNYGYTF.

In this sample, this clone turned up once. The chain is built from TRBV5-1 and TRBJ1-1; D unresolved. This CDR3 has 14 residues. V was pared by 9 bases and J by 0 bases, with 15 bases between. Germline V gene data show CDR1 as SGHRS and CDR2 as YFSETQ. The CDR3 reads CATRSDTVNTEAFF. The DNA for the CDR3 is TGCGCCACCAGATCAGACACAGTGAACACTGAAGCTTTCTTT.

The chain uses TRBV28 and TRBJ1-1, with a weak D call TRBD1 (6 bases). V shed 2 bases and J shed 3 bases, with 10 bases lying between them. This CDR3 is built from 14 residues. Germline CDR1 reads MDHEN; CDR2 reads SYDVKM. The DNA for the CDR3 is TGTGCCAGCAGTTTAACAGGGCTATACACTGAAGCTTTCTTT. Protein product: CASSLTGLYTEAFF.

The chain is built from TRBV24-1 and TRBJ2-7; D is possibly TRBD1 (6 bases). The V end was cut by 9 bases, the J end by 4 bases, with 18 bases between. The germline V gene has CDR1 KGHDR and CDR2 SFDVKD. This CDR3 is built from 14 residues. CDR3 sequence reads: CATAAADSLYEQYF. CDR3 nucleotide sequence: TGTGCCACCGCGGCCGCGGACAGCCTATACGAGCAGTACTTC.

The V and J genes are TRBV15 and TRBJ1-6; possibly TRBD1 for D (5 bases). The V gene lost 5 bases and the J gene lost 9 bases, with 20 bases spanning the gap. The length of the CDR3 is 16 residues. Germline V lookup: CDR1 LNHNV, CDR2 YYDKDF (reference sequence). CDR3 coding DNA: TGTGCCACCAGCCCCAGGGTTAGAGATTGGCTTTCACCCCTCCACTTT. Protein product: CATSPRVRDWLSPLHF.

This chain uses TRBV4-3 with TRBJ2-7; 12 positions agree with TRBD2. The junction had 13 bases not matched to a gene; V was cut back by 4 bases and J by 9 bases. The CDR3 length is 16 residues. Germline CDR1 and CDR2: LGHNA and YSLEER. CDR3 bases: TGCGCCAGCAGCCTAACGACTAGCGGGGGTGCGGGTGCGCAGTACTTC. Translated, it gives CASSLTTSGGAGAQYF.

V and J are TRBV18 and TRBJ1-1, with 7 bases identical to TRBD1. Losses at the gene ends were 2 bases for V and 6 bases for J; bases not matched to a gene: 12. This CDR3 has 16 residues. Germline CDR1 is KGHSH and CDR2 is LQKENI. The DNA for the CDR3 is TGTGCCAGCTCACCATATCGAAACAGGGGTTCCCCTGAAGCTTTCTTT. It is translated as CASSPYRNRGSPEAFF.

The chain couples TRBV3-1 (or the pseudogene TRBV3-2) to TRBJ1-5; 7 nucleotides match TRBD1. Per germline, CDR1 LGHDT and CDR2 YNNKEL (reference sequence). Trimming removed 8 bases from V and 3 bases from J; junction bases left unmatched: 4. The CDR3 consists of 13 residues. The CDR3 DNA follows: TGTGCCAGCCAGGGACAGCACAATCAGCCCCAGCATTTT. Amino acid sequence: CASQGQHNQPQHF.